Listed below are T cell receptor beta chains from one sample, sequenced in a study of chemoradiotherapy in HPV16-positive cancers. Clones were sequenced by immunoSEQ multiplex PCR, and TCRdb holds only the in-frame ones, with some missing. The table lists around 1,000 clones, 60% to 80% of them singletons, with about 15% in the top ten. The material was tumor tissue, obtained from a patient who underwent chemoradiotherapy. The receptors stem from a human donor with HPV-associated anogenital cancer. Both conserved end residues are part of each CDR3. Each record gives: V gene, D gene, clone size, J gene, CDR3 DNA, CDR3 protein. D genes are given only for firm matches. The size entry is marked missing in some rows and otherwise reads once, few, many or a size class.

TRBV10-2	NA	NA	TRBJ1-6	TGCGCCAGCAGTGGGACGGCGAACAATTCACCCCTCCACTTT	CASSGTANNSPLHF
TRBV5-1	TRBD2	NA	TRBJ2-1	TGCGCCAGCAGCCCGAACTTGGGCGGGGGGGCCGGTAATGAGCAGTTCTTC	CASSPNLGGGAGNEQFF
TRBV4-1	TRBD2	NA	TRBJ2-7	TGCGCCAGCAGCCAGGGACTAGCGGGGGGGCAATCCTCCGAGCAGTACTTC	CASSQGLAGGQSSEQYF
TRBV7-9	TRBD1	few	TRBJ1-1	TGTGCCAGCAGGCGAAGGACAGGGTTGAACACTGAAGCTTTCTTT	CASRRRTGLNTEAFF
TRBV7-8	NA	NA	TRBJ2-7	TGTGCCAGCAGCTCGACAGGACTCCCTAGGGAGCAGTACTTC	CASSSTGLPREQYF
TRBV2	NA	NA	TRBJ2-1	TGTGCCAGCACCGACCTGGTCAATGAGCAGTTCTTC	CASTDLVNEQFF
TRBV18	NA	NA	TRBJ1-3	TGTGCCAGCTCAGCGGGCCCTCTCCTCTCTGGAAACACCATATATTTT	CASSAGPLLSGNTIYF
TRBV5-1	NA	NA	TRBJ1-2	TGCGCCAGCAGCTTGGGGGCGCCCGGTGATGGCTACACCTTC	CASSLGAPGDGYTF
TRBV5-1	TRBD2	NA	TRBJ2-1	TGCGCCAGCAGTAGGGTTGGCGGGGGGTATGAGCAGTTCTTC	CASSRVGGGYEQFF
TRBV4-3	TRBD1	NA	TRBJ1-5	TGCGCCAGCAGCCCCTGGACAGGGAGCAATCAGCCCCAGCATTTT	CASSPWTGSNQPQHF
TRBV28	NA	NA	TRBJ1-3	TGTGCCAGCAGTTCAGGGAGCGCGGATGGAAACACCATATATTTT	CASSSGSADGNTIYF
TRBV28	NA	NA	TRBJ1-4	TGTGCCAGCAGTTGGGGACGAGGTGAAAAACTGTTTTTT	CASSWGRGEKLFF
TRBV5-1	NA	NA	TRBJ1-1	TGCGCCAGCAGCTTGGGCGACGAAGCTTTCTTT	CASSLGDEAFF
TRBV2	TRBD1	NA	TRBJ2-2	TGTGCCAGCGGGACAGGGGTCACCGGGGAGCTGTTTTTT	CASGTGVTGELFF
TRBV11-2	TRBD1	NA	TRBJ2-7	TGTGCCAGCAGCCACGGGACAGGGGCCTACGAGCAGTACTTC	CASSHGTGAYEQYF
TRBV9	NA	once	TRBJ1-2	TGTGCCAGCAGCCTGGAAGGGTACTATGGCTACACCTTC	CASSLEGYYGYTF
TRBV5-6	TRBD1	NA	TRBJ2-1	TGTGCCAGCAGGGTGACAGGGGGAAAGGACAATGAGCAGTTCTTC	CASRVTGGKDNEQFF
TRBV19	NA	NA	TRBJ1-1	TGTGCCAGTAGTATACTATCGGGCGGGGGGATGAACACTGAAGCTTTCTTT	CASSILSGGGMNTEAFF
TRBV5-4	NA	few	TRBJ1-1	TGTGCCAGCAGCTTCAGACAGATGAACACTGAAGCTTTCTTT	CASSFRQMNTEAFF
TRBV29-1	NA	NA	TRBJ1-2	TGCAGCGTTGAAGAACGGGCGGGGACTTCTAACTATGGCTACACCTTC	CSVEERAGTSNYGYTF
TRBV9	NA	NA	TRBJ2-1	TGTGCCAGCAGCGGAGGCCCCGTGCCAAGGTCCTACAATGAGCAGTTCTTC	CASSGGPVPRSYNEQFF
TRBV27	NA	once	TRBJ2-3	TGTGCCAGCAGTTTACGGTCAGGCGGGATGAGAGATACGCAGTATTTT	CASSLRSGGMRDTQYF
TRBV28	NA	few	TRBJ1-2	TGTGCCAGCAGTCCCCGGACGGACAGCTACTATGGCTACACCTTC	CASSPRTDSYYGYTF
TRBV29-1	TRBD1	large	TRBJ1-1	TGCAGCGTTGAAGGACAGGGAAGTACTGAAGCTTTCTTT	CSVEGQGSTEAFF
TRBV5-6	TRBD1	NA	TRBJ2-3	TGTGCCAGCAGCTTCCTCACAGGGGCAGATACGCAGTATTTT	CASSFLTGADTQYF
TRBV2	NA	NA	TRBJ2-4	TGTGCCAGCAGTCTAGGAGGAGGAGCGAACATTCAGTACTTC	CASSLGGGANIQYF
TRBV2	NA	few	TRBJ1-1	TGTGCCAGCAGCCAACACGCAGGCATGAACACTGAAGCTTTCTTT	CASSQHAGMNTEAFF
TRBV5-6	NA	NA	TRBJ1-2	TGTGCCAGCAGCTTGGATGGCGGAGCCTATGGCTACACCTTC	CASSLDGGAYGYTF
TRBV9	NA	NA	TRBJ2-2	TGTGCCAGCAGCGTAAGAGCGAATGGCGGGGAGCTGTTTTTT	CASSVRANGGELFF
TRBV28	NA	NA	TRBJ2-7	TGTGCCAGCAGTTTATACAGCCACGAGCAGTACTTC	CASSLYSHEQYF
TRBV6-1	NA	NA	TRBJ1-1	TGTGCCAGCAGTGGGGCAGAAGCGGGGAAGAACACTGAAGCTTTCTTT	CASSGAEAGKNTEAFF
TRBV6-6	NA	NA	TRBJ1-1	TGTGCCAGCGGGGCCGGGGGGCAAGCTTTCTTT	CASGAGGQAFF
TRBV5-1	NA	few	TRBJ1-1	TGCGCCAGCAGCTCTGGACAGCCGAACACTGAAGCTTTCTTT	CASSSGQPNTEAFF
TRBV5-5	NA	NA	TRBJ1-1	TGTGCCAGCAGCTTGTTTGGCCATTTGAACACTGAAGCTTTCTTT	CASSLFGHLNTEAFF
TRBV27	NA	NA	TRBJ2-3	TGTGCCAGCAGTTCGCTGGGAGATACGCAGTATTTT	CASSSLGDTQYF
TRBV18	NA	NA	TRBJ1-1	TGTGCCAGCTCCGCTCTGAACACTGAAGCTTTCTTT	CASSALNTEAFF
TRBV6-1	NA	NA	TRBJ2-5	TGTGCCAGCAGTGTTATTGGGGGGGAGACCCAGTACTTC	CASSVIGGETQYF
TRBV9	NA	NA	TRBJ2-5	TGTGCCAGCAGCGTAAGCGAGACAGGTGGGGGGGCCCAGTACTTC	CASSVSETGGGAQYF
TRBV4-1	NA	NA	TRBJ1-4	TGCGCCAGCAGCCAAGTGCCCCCAGGAAGGGAAAAACTGTTTTTT	CASSQVPPGREKLFF
TRBV11-2	NA	few	TRBJ2-1	TGTGCCAGCAGCCCGGCAGGGAGGAATGAGCAGTTCTTC	CASSPAGRNEQFF
TRBV6-6	NA	NA	TRBJ2-1	TGTGCCAGCAGTTTTGACTACAATGAGCAGTTCTTC	CASSFDYNEQFF
TRBV6-1	NA	NA	TRBJ2-1	TGTGCCAGCAGTGGTACAGGGAAACATGAGCAGTTCTTC	CASSGTGKHEQFF
TRBV6-5	NA	large	TRBJ1-4	TGTGCCAGCAGTCCAGAGACAGCTAAGGAACTGTTTTTT	CASSPETAKELFF
TRBV5-1	TRBD2	NA	TRBJ2-5	TGCGCCAGCAGCCCTAGCGGGGGGGCGGGAGAGACCCAGTACTTC	CASSPSGGAGETQYF
TRBV11-2	NA	NA	TRBJ2-4	TGTGCCAGCAGCTTACCGGGGTCAGCCAAAAACATTCAGTACTTC	CASSLPGSAKNIQYF
TRBV15	NA	once	TRBJ2-7	TGTGCCACCAGCAGAGATCAATACGAGCAGTACTTC	CATSRDQYEQYF
TRBV25-1	NA	NA	TRBJ1-6	TGTGCCAGCAGTGAATTGGCGGGGTCACCCCTCCACTTT	CASSELAGSPLHF
TRBV4-2	TRBD1	NA	TRBJ2-6	TGTGCCAGCAGCCAAGAAGGGACAGGGGCGTCGGGGGCCAACGTCCTGACTTTC	CASSQEGTGASGANVLTF
TRBV4-1	NA	NA	TRBJ2-2	TGCGCCAGCAGCCAAGATCCCGCGAGCGGGGAGCTGTTTTTT	CASSQDPASGELFF
TRBV5-1	NA	NA	TRBJ2-7	TGCGCCAGCAGCTTGGTGCCAGGGGAGGTCGAGCAGTACTTC	CASSLVPGEVEQYF
TRBV29-1	NA	NA	TRBJ2-7	TGCAGCGTGGCCACCGGGACGGCCACCTACGAGCAGTACTTC	CSVATGTATYEQYF